The present entry profiles one TCR beta chain with its context. The record originates from a study of blood T cell repertoires in COVID-19. On the study more broadly: PBMCs, B-cell-depleted T cells, or T cells provided the cDNA or gDNA that made up the material.

Sequenced by immunoSEQ multiplex PCR; TCRdb stores in-frame clones only, minus some. The sample has about 140,000 clones; almost 85% are singletons. The V end was cut by 3 bases, the J end by 1 base, with 13 bases between. Germline loops: CDR1 SGHRS, CDR2 YFSETQ. This CDR3 spans 15 amino acids. The sample was PBMCs or T cells enriched from blood (not recorded which). This sequence originates from a man in his forties with acute COVID-19. This sequence joins TRBV5-1 and TRBJ1-1; D is perhaps TRBD1 (6 bases). The DNA for the CDR3 is TGCGCCAGCAGCTGGCTGGGACATTCGAACACTGAAGCTTTCTTT. Its protein product is CASSWLGHSNTEAFF.